Listed below are T cell receptor beta chains from one sample, sequenced in a study of T-cell reconstitution after alpha-beta-depleted transplantation in children. MiXCR, applied by TCRdb to the PCR reads, yields one record per CDR3 protein. Among 260,000 or so distinct CDR3 sequences, about 12% were seen once, and the ten largest hold roughly 2.6%. The specimen was PBMCs from the stem cell graft donor, collected from the stem cell graft. The source is a human donor who donated a stem cell graft to a child with acute lymphoblastic leukemia. The CDR3 runs from the conserved cysteine through the conserved F or W. A D gene is named only where the DNA matches it firmly. Only part of the rows carry a size: once, few, many, or a class if the clone is expanded.

clone size	J gene	D gene	V gene	CDR3 protein	CDR3 DNA
many	TRBJ2-7	.	TRBV6-1	CASSEGPPSREQYF	TGTGCCAGCAGTGAAGGTCCCCCCTCGAGGGAGCAGTACTTC
many	TRBJ2-1	.	TRBV28	CASSSLRTAQYNEQFF	TGTGCCAGCAGTTCGTTGCGGACAGCCCAATACAATGAGCAGTTCTTC
many	TRBJ1-1	.	TRBV5-1	CASSLMFRTEVEAFF	TGCGCCAGCAGCTTGATGTTTAGGACCGAGGTTGAAGCTTTCTTT
.	TRBJ1-6	.	TRBV10-3	CAISESSGDNSPLHF	TGTGCCATCAGTGAGTCCTCCGGGGACAATTCACCCCTCCACTTT
many	TRBJ1-6	.	TRBV11-2	CASSLSGRYNSPLHF	TGTGCCAGCAGCCTATCCGGACGGTATAATTCACCCCTCCACTTT
many	TRBJ2-7	TRBD2	TRBV7-9	CASSKAGDEQYF	TGTGCCAGCAGCAAGGCGGGGGACGAGCAGTACTTC
many	TRBJ1-5	.	TRBV7-9	CASSLGGWPQHF	TGTGCCAGCAGCTTAGGGGGGTGGCCCCAGCATTTT
many	TRBJ2-1	TRBD2	TRBV7-8	CASSPYRGGAYNEQFF	TGTGCCAGCAGCCCTTATCGCGGGGGGGCGTACAATGAGCAGTTCTTC
many	TRBJ2-7	.	TRBV12-3/TRBV12-4	CASSLTGYLLYEQYF	TGTGCCAGCAGTTTAACAGGGTATCTTCTTTACGAGCAGTACTTC
few	TRBJ2-7	.	TRBV5-5	CASSLVAASPYEQYF	TGTGCCAGCAGCTTAGTGGCAGCCTCTCCCTACGAGCAGTACTTC